One sample yielded the 23 T cell receptor beta chains listed below, sequenced in a study of T cells in Graves' hyperthyroidism and ophthalmopathy. What was amplified from RNA transcripts were TCR beta CDR3 regions. RT-PCR in the first round (using the HTBI primer set) targeted the TCR CDR3. MiXCR, applied by TCRdb to the multiplex PCR reads, yields one record per CDR3 protein. The table lists around 690,000 distinct CDR3 sequences, around 16% of them singletons, with 15% to 17% in the top ten. Sequencing input: blood. These receptors were obtained from a middle-aged man with Graves' hyperthyroidism.

This clonotype came up a few times. The J gene is TRBJ1-1, the V gene TRBV28; 8 nucleotides agree with TRBD1. J gave up 4 bases and V 3 bases, and 13 bases lay outside the gene matches. The V gene's germline CDR1 is MDHEN and CDR2 SYDVKM. There are 17 residues in the CDR3. The DNA of the CDR3 is TGTGCCAGCAGTTTCAGTCAGGGGGCGCGTTTTGGCACTGAAGCTTTCTTT. Protein sequence: CASSFSQGARFGTEAFF.

This clonotype was recorded a few times. The chain joins TRBV24-1 to TRBJ2-3; TRBD2 agrees at 8 bases. The CDR3 is made up of 12 amino acids. CDR1 and CDR2 (germline): KGHDR, SFDVKD. The CDR3 here is CATSEVTDTQYF. The CDR3 bases are TGTGCGACTAGCGAAGTCACAGATACGCAGTATTTT.

This sequence joins TRBV4-2 and TRBJ2-1, with 7 nucleotides matching TRBD2. This CDR3 spans 15 amino acids. Trimming cost V 0 bases and J 5 bases; bases outside gene matches: 4. CDR1 and CDR2 (germline): LGHNA, YNFKEQ. The CDR3, as DNA: TGTGCCAGCAGCCAAGATCTGCTAGCGGACAATGAGCAGTTCTTC. Translated, it gives CASSQDLLADNEQFF.

Comment on this clonotype: A much more abundant neighbour one base away suggests this may be a read error. The gene calls are TRBV10-3 and TRBJ1-1; 10 bases map to TRBD1. Looked up from germline, CDR1 is ENHRY and CDR2 is SYGVKD. The ends lost 5 bases at V and 8 bases at J; junction bases unmatched: 8. This CDR3 has 14 amino acids. The CDR3 nucleotides read TGTGCCATCAGTTACCGGGACAGGGGTCGGGAAGCTTTCTTT. As protein: CAISYRDRGREAFF.

There are a few counts of this clonotype. J is TRBJ2-7 and V is TRBV4-1, with a tentative D call TRBD2 (6 bases). The CDR3 length is 14 residues. CDR1 is MGHRA and CDR2 is YSYEKL in the germline V gene. V dropped 1 base and J dropped 0 bases, with 7 bases sitting between them. The CDR3 DNA is TGCGCCAGCAGCCAAGGGGACTTCTCCTACGAGCAGTACTTC. Translating it yields CASSQGDFSYEQYF.

The chain couples TRBV14 to TRBJ1-5; 9 bases are shared with TRBD1. The CDR3 is 15 residues long. From germline, CDR1 is SGHDN and CDR2 FVKESK. The J segment lost 5 bases and the V segment lost 2 bases, leaving 4 bases of the junction unmatched. Written as DNA, the CDR3 is TGTGCCAGCAGCCAAACCGGGACAGGGTATCAGCCCCAGCATTTT. Translated, it gives CASSQTGTGYQPQHF.

In this sample, this clonotype turned up many times. J is TRBJ1-1 and V is TRBV5-1; D possibly corresponds to TRBD1 (6 bases). CDR3 length equals 13 residues. The V and J ends lost 2 bases and 4 bases respectively, with 9 bases between them. CDR1 and CDR2 from the germline V gene are SGHRS and YFSETQ. CDR3 coding DNA: TGCGCCAGCAGCTTAACAGGGACCACTGAAGCTTTCTTT. This encodes CASSLTGTTEAFF.

Ten or more counts support this clonotype. The rearrangement joins TRBV20-1 to TRBJ1-5; a possible D gene is TRBD1 (6 bases). CDR1 is DFQATT, CDR2 SNEGSKA, per germline (reference sequence). V was pared by 2 bases and J by 0 bases, with 17 bases between. The CDR3 has 17 residues. The CDR3 DNA reads as TGCAGTGCTAGAAAAGCAGGGGAACCTTATAGCAATCAGCCCCAGCATTTT. Translated, it gives CSARKAGEPYSNQPQHF.

This clonotype has more than one count but fewer than ten. This rearrangement joins TRBV7-3 to TRBJ2-2, with D unresolved. Trimming cost V 0 bases and J 4 bases, with 9 bases left between them. Germline CDR1 SGHTA, CDR2 FQGTGA. This CDR3 spans 15 amino acids. In nucleotides, the CDR3 is TGTGCCAGCAGCTTAACAACGGGCGGCACCGGGGAGCTGTTTTTT. Translation gives CASSLTTGGTGELFF.

This clonotype was recorded many times. V and J are TRBV2 and TRBJ2-7; 9 nucleotides line up with TRBD1. The CDR3 covers 15 residues. The junction had 3 bases not matched to a gene; V was cut back by 1 base and J by 2 bases. CDR1 and CDR2 (germline): SNHLY, FYNNEI. CDR3 sequence: CASSEGGTGTYEQYF. In DNA form, the CDR3 reads TGTGCCAGCAGTGAAGGAGGGACAGGGACCTACGAGCAGTACTTC.

This clonotype was seen many times. This chain connects TRBV12-3 or TRBV12-4 to TRBJ2-2; a possible D gene is TRBD1 (6 bases). The V and J ends lost 7 bases and 1 base respectively, with 10 bases between them. This CDR3 spans 14 amino acids. The CDR3 here is CASTPGQNTGELFF. Here the CDR3 DNA reads TGTGCCAGCACCCCGGGACAGAACACCGGGGAGCTGTTTTTT.

Ten or more counts support this clonotype. The chain is built from TRBV7-9 and TRBJ2-1; 11 nucleotides align to TRBD2. This CDR3 region has 17 residues. V shed 4 bases and J 6 bases; nucleotides not matched to a gene: 11. Germline values: CDR1 SEHNR, CDR2 FQNEAQ (reference sequence). The CDR3 DNA reads as TGTGCCAGCAGCTCCCGACTCGGCCTAGCGGGAGGCAATGAGCAGTTCTTC. Protein sequence: CASSSRLGLAGGNEQFF.

The J gene is TRBJ2-3, the V gene TRBV24-1; D remains unclear. Trimming took 5 bases from V and 4 from J, leaving 24 bases between them. The CDR3 loop spans 18 amino acids. Germline V gives CDR1 KGHDR, CDR2 SFDVKD. This CDR3 reads CATSGNTYFGGRADTQYF. CDR3 sequence (DNA): TGTGCCACCAGTGGCAATACATATTTCGGTGGTAGGGCAGATACGCAGTATTTT.

This clonotype has a count of ten or more. V gene TRBV9 combines with J gene TRBJ2-7; D is perhaps TRBD1 (5 bases). Deletions cut 4 bases from V and 2 bases from J, with 10 bases between. The CDR3 contains 13 residues. Germline V CDR1 and CDR2: SGDLS, YYNGEE. CDR3 in DNA: TGTGCCAGCAGCCGTGACAGCACCTACGAGCAGTACTTC. Translation: CASSRDSTYEQYF.

This clonotype was observed a few times. The chain has TRBV6-5 and TRBJ2-5; D may be TRBD1 or TRBD2 (5 bases each). Trimming shortened V by 2 bases and J by 5 bases, and 12 bases separated the two germline ends. The CDR3 contains 14 residues. CDR1 MNHEY and CDR2 SVGAGI come from the germline V gene. The CDR3 sequence: CASSYRGPRETQYF. CDR3 DNA sequence: TGTGCCAGCAGTTACAGGGGACCGAGGGAGACCCAGTACTTC.

This clonotype has more than one count but fewer than ten. The V and J genes are TRBV3-1 and TRBJ1-2, with 8 bases aligning to TRBD1. The V gene's germline CDR1 is LGHDT and CDR2 YNNKEL (reference sequence). V was clipped by 8 bases and J by 5 bases; unmatched bases: 7. The CDR3 runs to 13 residues. The CDR3 DNA sequence: TGTGCCAGCTGTACGGGACAGGCGTATGGCTACACCTTC. Encoded protein: CASCTGQAYGYTF. The complete variable domain, with remaining parts taken from reference TRBV3-1 and TRBJ1-2, reads DTAVSQTPKYLVTQMGNDKSIKCEQNLGHDTMYWYKQDSKKFLKIMFSYNNKELIINETVPNRFSPKSPDKAHLNLHINSLELGDSAVYFCASCTGQAYGYTFGSGTRLTVV.

This clonotype was seen repeatedly, ten times or more. V and J are TRBV7-3 and TRBJ2-5, with 11 bases lining up with TRBD2. Losses at the gene ends were 0 bases for V and 5 bases for J; bases not matched to a gene: 11. The CDR3 contains 18 residues. Germline CDR1 SGHTA, CDR2 FQGTGA. The CDR3 DNA reads as TGTGCCAGCAGCTTAACCGGGACTAGCGGCCAGGGGCGGGAGACCCAGTACTTC. This sequence encodes CASSLTGTSGQGRETQYF.

This clonotype was seen a handful of times. The rearrangement joins TRBV19 to TRBJ2-2; the match to TRBD2 covers 13 bases. The CDR3 is 16 residues long. Germline V CDR1 and CDR2: LNHDA, SQIVND (reference sequence). V lost 7 bases and J lost 8; bases outside the gene matches: 10. Here the CDR3 reads CASKDGGTSGIGELFF. The CDR3 DNA reads as TGTGCCAGTAAAGACGGTGGGACTAGCGGGATAGGGGAGCTGTTTTTT.

This clonotype was seen ten or more times. The rearrangement uses TRBV7-9 and TRBJ1-4; no clear D gene. The CDR3 loop spans 14 amino acids. V was clipped by 0 bases and J by 0 bases, with 2 bases between them. The germline gives CDR1 SEHNR, CDR2 FQNEAQ (reference sequence). The CDR3, as DNA: TGTGCCAGCAGCTTAGCTGCAACTAATGAAAAACTGTTTTTT. It translates to CASSLAATNEKLFF.

This clonotype was seen ten or more times. V usage is TRBV18 and J usage is TRBJ2-3; D perhaps matches TRBD2 (6 bases). V shed 3 bases and J shed 4 bases, with 11 bases lying between them. The CDR3 runs 14 residues. From germline, CDR1 is KGHSH and CDR2 LQKENI. The DNA of the CDR3 is TGTGCCAGCTCACCTGCGGGACGGTCAGATACGCAGTATTTT. It specifies CASSPAGRSDTQYF.

Only a few counts were recorded for this clonotype. V is TRBV29-1 and J is TRBJ2-5; 13 nucleotides agree with TRBD2. Trimming at V came to 6 bases and at J to 5 bases, leaving 15 bases not matched to a gene. CDR3 size: 17 residues. Germline lookup yields CDR1 SQVTM and CDR2 ANQGSEA. CDR3 nucleotide sequence: TGCAGCGTGGCCGCTAAACTAGCGGGAGGGACTCGGGAGACCCAGTACTTC. Protein: CSVAAKLAGGTRETQYF.

This clonotype was counted between two and nine times. No DNA is shown, since the ends of the CDR3 on it are uncertain; the CDR3 is the one TCRdb lists. The chain joins TRBV6-5 to TRBJ1-3. The CDR3 length is 16 residues, termini included. Germline V gene data show CDR1 as MNHEY and CDR2 as SVGAGI. The CDR3 loop is CASSYSVAVSGNTIYF.

This clonotype was recorded many times. The chain is built from TRBV2 and TRBJ2-7; the D is unclear. V was shortened by 5 bases and J by 3 bases, with 8 bases between the two germline ends. CDR3 size: 12 residues. Germline CDR1 and CDR2: SNHLY and FYNNEI. The CDR3: CASSRLRYEQYF. The CDR3 DNA reads TGTGCCAGCAGTAGACTCCGCTACGAGCAGTACTTC.